Following are 16 T cell receptor beta chains from one sample sequenced in a study of shared clonotypes between healthy human individuals (dated by TCRdb to 2019 to 2021). Library construction relied on the immunoSEQ multiplex PCR assay. TCRdb re-hosts the immuneACCESS table, in-frame sequences only. Its copies lack some clones; in the studies checked, an unresolved V gene accounts for under half of them, and the cause for the rest is not known. This sample has some 680,000 clones in its table, and about 80% of those were observed once. The ten largest account for under 2% of the sample. The sample taken for sequencing was memory CD4+ T cells sorted from blood. The sample's cell subset or site label, in plain terms: CD45RA-negative fraction. These receptors were collected from a young woman in good health.

This clone was seen a few times. The chain is built from TRBV11-3 and TRBJ2-3, with 13 bases aligning to TRBD2. The ends lost 2 bases at V and 2 bases at J; junction bases unmatched: 4. Germline V gives CDR1 SGHNT, CDR2 YENEEA. The CDR3 consists of 17 residues. The CDR3 spells CASSLSGTSGVTDTQYF. The CDR3 nucleotides read TGTGCCAGCAGCTTATCCGGGACTAGCGGGGTCACAGATACGCAGTATTTT.

The chain combines TRBV30 with TRBJ1-5; D remains ambiguous. Germline V gene sequence: CDR1 GTSNPN, CDR2 SVGIG (reference sequence). The CDR3 sequence is 13 residues long. CDR3 DNA: TGTGCTTCAGGAGGGTCAGGCAATCAGCCCCAGCATTTT. Encoded protein: CASGGSGNQPQHF.

V gene TRBV4-1 combines with J gene TRBJ2-7; TRBD1 or TRBD2 may be the D gene (6 bases each). V was cut by 4 bases and J by 3 bases, with 13 bases left in between. This CDR3 contains 14 residues. Germline CDR1 MGHRA, CDR2 YSYEKL. The CDR3 nucleotides read TGCGCCAGCAGCCCTAGGGGGGAGATCTACGAGCAGTACTTC. This sequence encodes CASSPRGEIYEQYF.

This clone has a handful of counts. This rearrangement joins TRBV18 to TRBJ2-2, with D hard to call. V was pared by 3 bases and J by 6 bases, with 11 bases between. CDR1 is KGHSH, CDR2 LQKENI, per germline. The CDR3 length is 14 residues. The CDR3: CASSPPTSAGELFF. For the CDR3, the DNA is TGTGCCAGCTCACCGCCGACTTCGGCCGGGGAGCTGTTTTTT.

V and J are TRBV6-5 and TRBJ1-5; possibly TRBD1 for D (5 bases). The CDR3 runs to 15 residues. With 5 bases removed from V and 4 bases from J, the gap between germline ends came to 15 bases. Germline V lookup: CDR1 MNHEY, CDR2 SVGAGI. CDR3 sequence reads: CASSPGGGNNQPQHF. The CDR3 DNA reads TGTGCCAGCAGTCCGGGGGGGGGAAATAATCAGCCCCAGCATTTT.

This rearrangement joins TRBV7-8 to TRBJ2-5; D is undetermined. This CDR3 is built from 13 residues. Trimming stripped 0 bases from V and 4 bases from J, with 6 bases between. Germline V gene lookup returns CDR1 SGHVS and CDR2 FQNEAQ. CDR3 protein: CASSLAVTETQYF. Written as DNA, the CDR3 is TGTGCCAGCAGCTTAGCGGTCACAGAGACCCAGTACTTC.

This sequence joins TRBV7-3 and TRBJ2-3, with TRBD1 matching 8 bases. The trim removed 3 bases at V and 2 bases at J, leaving 4 bases unmatched. Germline V gene sequence: CDR1 SGHTA, CDR2 FQGTGA. The length of the CDR3 is 15 residues. In DNA, the CDR3 is TGTGCCAGCAGCTTTAGGGGACAGGTCACAGATACGCAGTATTTT. It encodes CASSFRGQVTDTQYF.

V is TRBV28 and J is TRBJ2-3; D remains ambiguous. From germline, CDR1 is MDHEN and CDR2 SYDVKM. CDR3 length: 14 residues. V was shortened by 7 bases and J by 0 bases, with 11 bases between the two germline ends. The CDR3 region is CASTGLTSTDTQYF. CDR3 nucleotide sequence: TGTGCCAGCACGGGTCTGACGAGCACAGATACGCAGTATTTT.

This chain links TRBV5-1 with TRBJ1-3; D gene unclear. Germline CDR1 SGHRS, CDR2 YFSETQ. The CDR3 has 15 amino acids. The V end lost 5 bases, the J end lost 3 bases, and 15 bases lay between the germline ends. CDR3 nucleotide sequence: TGCGCCAGCAGTAAGGGCTCCGTAGATGGAAACACCATATATTTT. It specifies CASSKGSVDGNTIYF.

The CDR3 sequence is CASSSGTGGAYGYTF. Written as DNA, the CDR3 is TGTGCCAGCAGCTCCGGGACAGGGGGAGCCTATGGCTACACCTTC. The V and J genes are TRBV6-5 and TRBJ1-2; 11 positions agree with TRBD1. Germline-derived CDR1 and CDR2 are MNHEY and SVGAGI. Unmatched junction bases numbered 7, after V lost 6 bases and J lost 4 bases. The CDR3 has 15 residues.

The V gene is TRBV7-3, the J gene TRBJ2-1; TRBD1 might be the D (5 bases). The germline V and J ends were trimmed by 3 bases and 6 bases, with 9 bases remaining between them. This CDR3 has 13 residues. Germline V gene data show CDR1 as SGHTA and CDR2 as FQGTGA. As DNA, the CDR3 is TGTGCCAGCAGCTTCCCAGGGCTCAATGAGCAGTTCTTC. It translates to CASSFPGLNEQFF.

V is TRBV2 and J is TRBJ2-1, with D possibly called TRBD1 or TRBD2 (6 bases each). V shed 9 bases and J shed 5 bases, with 14 bases lying between them. The CDR3 has 13 amino acids. CDR1 is SNHLY, CDR2 FYNNEI, per germline. The CDR3 nucleotides read TGTGCCAGTGGACAGAGGAGGGACAATGAGCAGTTCTTC. Encoded protein: CASGQRRDNEQFF.

In this sample, this clone turned up a few times. The chain carries TRBV7-2 and TRBJ2-3; TRBD1 aligns across 10 bases. The length of the CDR3 is 15 residues. The V segment lost 5 bases and the J segment 7 bases; nucleotides outside the gene matches: 9. Germline V lookup: CDR1 SGHTA, CDR2 FQGNSA. Written as DNA, the CDR3 is TGTGCCAGCAGCCCACAGGGGGGACAGGGGTATACGCAGTATTTT. It codes for CASSPQGGQGYTQYF.

The gene calls are TRBV7-8 and TRBJ1-5; 9 bases are shared with TRBD1. The CDR3 totals 14 residues. J was trimmed by 3 bases and V by 5 bases; bases with no gene match: 2. The germline CDR1 and CDR2 sequences are SGHVS and FQNEAQ. CDR3 loop: CASSRTGDNQPQHF. CDR3 nucleotide sequence: TGTGCCAGCAGCCGGACAGGGGACAATCAGCCCCAGCATTTT.

This rearrangement joins TRBV28 to TRBJ1-2; TRBD1 agrees at 9 bases. Per germline, CDR1 MDHEN and CDR2 SYDVKM. V lost 5 bases to trimming and J lost 5 bases; unmatched junction nucleotides: 6. The CDR3 spans 14 residues. The CDR3 region has the DNA TGTGCCAGCAGTACACAGGGGGCAGGGTATGGCTACACCTTC. Translated: CASSTQGAGYGYTF.

This clone turned up a few times. The same CDR3 can be traced to other DNA sequences in this sample. V and J are TRBV30 and TRBJ1-1; no clear D gene. Germline V lookup: CDR1 GTSNPN, CDR2 SVGIG (reference sequence). This CDR3 comprises 13 residues. V lost 2 bases and J lost 1, with 8 bases in between. The CDR3 is CAWSKGGNTEAFF. The CDR3 DNA follows: TGTGCCTGGAGTAAAGGCGGGAACACTGAAGCTTTCTTT.